This entry features one TCR beta chain sequence. Antigen unknown. The CDR3 covers 20 residues. The data originate from a study of OX40 agonist ivuxolimab in advanced cancers. General study findings and limits: In the 0.1 to 3.0 mg/kg range, CD4+ and CD8+ blood T cells had expanded clonally by week 6. On average, a greater number of expanded clones characterised CD8+ T cells relative to CD4+.

Blood was sampled at baseline, cycle 4 day 1, and cycle 7 day 1. Sequenced by immunoSEQ multiplex PCR; TCRdb stores in-frame clones only, minus some. The sample yields approximately 6,000 clones, around 80% seen once. This receptor was obtained from an adult with an advanced solid tumor such as melanoma, head and neck, liver or kidney cancer. This chain joins TRBV1 and TRBJ2-2; the table's D gene call, TRBD2, was not cross checked with the DNA. TRBV1 is a pseudogene. Sequencing was performed on CD4+ or CD8+ T cells sorted from blood, taken in a trial of the OX40 agonist ivuxolimab. The CDR3 is CTSSFPYTPGLAGRTGELFF. The CDR3 nucleotides read TGCACCAGCAGCTTCCCTTATACACCGGGACTAGCGGGGCGCACCGGGGAGCTGTTTTTT.